This is a list of T cell receptor beta chains from one sample in a study of T-cell reconstitution after alpha-beta-depleted transplantation in children. TCRdb used MiXCR to reprocess the PCR reads, holding one entry per CDR3 protein. The sample has under 300,000 distinct CDR3 sequences; around 9.7% are singletons. The material was PBMCs from the stem cell graft donor, obtained from the stem cell graft. These receptor sequences come from a human donor who donated a stem cell graft to a child with SCID. Each CDR3 is given with its conserved first and last residue. Each record gives: clone size, V gene, D gene, J gene, CDR3 DNA, CDR3 protein. The D gene is left open where the match is weak. Clone size is stated in some rows and not others, as once, few, many or a class when expanded.

many	TRBV29-1	.	TRBJ1-3	TGCAGCGTTGTATTCAGCTCTGGAAACACCATATATTTT	CSVVFSSGNTIYF
.	TRBV29-1	TRBD2	TRBJ2-5	TGCAGCGTTGAAGGGGGGGGACGGACCCAGTACTTC	CSVEGGGRTQYF
many	TRBV2	.	TRBJ1-1	TGTGCCAGCAGTCAAACTCGGTTTCTGGGACGGCTTCTTGCAGCTTTCTTT	CASSQTRFLGRLLAAFF
many	TRBV10-3	.	TRBJ1-1	TGTGCCATCATTTCGGAGTTACACACTGAAGCTTTCTTT	CAIISELHTEAFF
.	TRBV2	.	TRBJ2-7	TGTGCCAGCAGTGGGGGGGACAGCCCCTACGAGCAGTACTTC	CASSGGDSPYEQYF
many	TRBV4-3	TRBD2	TRBJ2-7	TGCGCCAGCAGCCACCGAGCGGGGTCCTCCTACGAGCAGTACTTC	CASSHRAGSSYEQYF
many	TRBV5-1	TRBD1	TRBJ1-6	TGCGCCAGCAGCGTCGACAGGGGTGGCTATAATTCACCCCTCCACTTT	CASSVDRGGYNSPLHF
.	TRBV6-2/TRBV6-3	.	TRBJ1-1	TGTGCCAGCAGTTACAGGGACCCTGAAGCTTTCTTT	CASSYRDPEAFF
many	TRBV5-5	TRBD1	TRBJ2-7	TGTGCCAGCAGCTTGGGACAGGGGAATCCGTACTTC	CASSLGQGNPYF
many	TRBV5-1	.	TRBJ2-3	TGCGCCAGCAGCTTGGGTGGCGGGGGCCACACAGATACGCAGTATTTT	CASSLGGGGHTDTQYF
few	TRBV4-1	TRBD1	TRBJ2-7	TGCGCCAGCAGCCGACAGGACAGGAGCTCCTACGAGCAGTACTTC	CASSRQDRSSYEQYF
many	TRBV7-2	.	TRBJ2-1	TGTGCCAGCAGCACCCGGGACCGCCACCTCTACAATGAGCAGTTCTTC	CASSTRDRHLYNEQFF
.	TRBV12-3/TRBV12-4	.	TRBJ1-1	TGTGCCAGCAGTTTAGCGCTTCCGATGAACACTGAAGCTTTCTTT	CASSLALPMNTEAFF
many	TRBV12-3/TRBV12-4	TRBD1	TRBJ2-3	TGTGCCAGCAGTCAGACAGGGGCCCCGCCAGATACGCAGTATTTT	CASSQTGAPPDTQYF
many	TRBV29-1	TRBD1	TRBJ2-7	TGCAGCGTTCTCATGGACAGGACCTACGAGCAGTACTTC	CSVLMDRTYEQYF
.	TRBV7-6	TRBD1	TRBJ2-2	TGTGCCAGCAGCTTAGCGTTGGCAGGGGGTTTCACCGGGGAGCTGTTTTTT	CASSLALAGGFTGELFF
many	TRBV5-1	TRBD2	TRBJ2-3	TGCGCCAGCAGCTTGGCCAACCTAGCGGGGGCCGACGGAGATACGCAGTATTTT	CASSLANLAGADGDTQYF
few	TRBV24-1	TRBD1	TRBJ1-2	TGTGCCACCAGTGAGCGGGACAGTAGACCTATCTATGGCTACACCTTC	CATSERDSRPIYGYTF
many	TRBV10-3	.	TRBJ1-2	TGTGCCGCGCAGACAGGTGCCAACTATGGCTACACCTTC	CAAQTGANYGYTF
many	TRBV5-1	.	TRBJ2-5	TGCGCCAGCAGCACGAACCAAGAGACCCAGTACTTC	CASSTNQETQYF
.	TRBV10-3	.	TRBJ1-1	TGTGCCATCAGTGAGTCGTACGACACTGAAGCTTTCTTT	CAISESYDTEAFF
many	TRBV2	TRBD2	TRBJ2-1	TGTGCCAGCAGTGTTATTAGCGGGGGGCGGAGTGAGCAGTTCTTC	CASSVISGGRSEQFF
.	TRBV18	TRBD1	TRBJ1-5	TGTGCCAGCTCACCTCAGGGGGTGCCCTCCAATCAGCCCCAGCATTTT	CASSPQGVPSNQPQHF
many	TRBV7-2	TRBD1	TRBJ1-3	TGTGCCAGCAGCTTAGCCCAGGGGGCAGGAAACACCATATATTTT	CASSLAQGAGNTIYF
many	TRBV20-1	TRBD2	TRBJ2-5	TGCAGTGCTAGCCTAGCGGGGGCCCCGGGGACCCAGTACTTC	CSASLAGAPGTQYF
many	TRBV5-5	TRBD1	TRBJ1-4	TGTGCCAGCAGTCATGATACCCCGGGACAGGGAGTGAGGCTGTTTTTT	CASSHDTPGQGVRLFF
many	TRBV20-1	TRBD2	TRBJ2-1	TGCAGTGCTAGACACTCGGGACTAGCGGATGAGCAGTTCTTC	CSARHSGLADEQFF
many	TRBV5-6	TRBD1	TRBJ1-1	TGTGCCAGCAGCTTAAGGGGGCCCGGCACTGAAGCTTTCTTT	CASSLRGPGTEAFF
many	TRBV3-1	.	TRBJ1-2	TGTGCCAGCAGCCAAGGTGATATTCGTGGCTACACCTTC	CASSQGDIRGYTF
many	TRBV5-1	.	TRBJ2-1	TGCGCCAGCAGCTTCGGACTAAGCAACAATGAGCAGTTCTTC	CASSFGLSNNEQFF
.	TRBV5-6	.	TRBJ1-4	TGTGCCAGCAGCTTGCGGGGGTTCAAGAATGAAAAACTGTTTTTT	CASSLRGFKNEKLFF
many	TRBV7-2	.	TRBJ1-1	TGTGCCAGCAGCGCAGGGAGGGTTTTAACTGAAGCTTTCTTT	CASSAGRVLTEAFF
many	TRBV7-2	.	TRBJ1-1	TGTGCCAGCAGCTTATACACCATAAACACTGAAGCTTTCTTT	CASSLYTINTEAFF
many	TRBV5-1	TRBD1	TRBJ1-5	TGCGCCAGCAGAATGGACAGGGATCAGCCCCAGCATTTT	CASRMDRDQPQHF
.	TRBV6-1	.	TRBJ2-7	TGTGCCAGCAGTGGACCCGGGGGATCTGGCGAGCAGTACTTC	CASSGPGGSGEQYF
many	TRBV19	.	TRBJ1-1	TGTGCCAGTAGTACCACAGGGTTCGGCACTGAAGCTTTCTTT	CASSTTGFGTEAFF
many	TRBV5-1	TRBD1	TRBJ1-2	TGCGCCAGCAGCGCCACAGGGGACTATGGCTACACCTTC	CASSATGDYGYTF
.	TRBV18	.	TRBJ1-1	TGTGCCAGCTCGCCGGGCGGGGGGGGGATGACTGAAGCTTTCTTT	CASSPGGGGMTEAFF
many	TRBV25-1	.	TRBJ2-5	TGTGCCAGCAGGGCAACGCGGGGAGCAGAGACCCAGTACTTC	CASRATRGAETQYF
.	TRBV7-9	TRBD1	TRBJ1-2	TGTGCCAGCAGCTTAGCGGGACAGCTCCCTAACTATGGCTACACCTTC	CASSLAGQLPNYGYTF